This TCR beta chain is from a study of CD8+CD57+ T cells in acquired aplastic anemia. In its sample, this clonotype was seen many times. As yet, its antigen is unknown. Study outcomes and limitations: Significance was not reached for CD8+ Simpson's diversity between patients and controls. Overlapping CD8+ CDR3 repertoires of patients and controls contained approximately 28 shared sequences.

Selection for sequencing was limited to patients who had shown CD8+CD57+ cell expansion by flow cytometry. The patients, all of them, had severe acquired aplastic anemia. Researchers used genomic DNA as the template to profile TCR beta VDJ and CDR3. TCRdb used MiXCR to reprocess the reads, holding one entry per CDR3 protein. The sample contains 150,000 to 200,000 distinct CDR3 sequences, 47% of which appear only once. Germline-derived CDR1 and CDR2 are SQVTM and ANQGSEA. V dropped 7 bases and J dropped 1; count of bases not matched to a gene: 7. This CDR3 comprises 14 residues. Sequenced input: sorted CD4+, CD8+, or CD8+CD57+ T cells (not recorded which) from PBMCs. This TCR came from a human donor with aplastic anemia. This chain links TRBV29-1 with TRBJ2-1; 7 bases agree with TRBD1. The CDR3 nucleotides are TGCAGCGGTGACAGGGCCAGGTCCTACAATGAGCAGTTCTTC. Translating it yields CSGDRARSYNEQFF.